These T cell receptor beta chains were read from a single sample in a study of beta chain features in type 1 diabetes. The table came from immunoSEQ multiplex PCR; TCRdb's copy has only in-frame clones and leaves some out. The sample has approximately 400,000 clones; more than 12% are singletons. The sequenced material came from naive CD4+ T cells from blood. These receptor sequences come from a woman between 18 and 29 years old in good health. Both conserved end residues are part of each CDR3. Fields, in order: J gene, V gene, D gene, clone size, CDR3 protein, CDR3 DNA. The D gene is left open where the match is weak. Clone sizes are given selectively: once, few, many, or a class where the clone is expanded.

J gene: TRBJ1-5
V gene: TRBV6-5
D gene: .
clone size: .
CDR3 protein: CASSYDGTGNQPQHF
CDR3 DNA: TGTGCCAGCAGTTACGACGGTACAGGGAATCAGCCCCAGCATTTT

J gene: TRBJ2-1
V gene: TRBV10-3
D gene: TRBD2
clone size: .
CDR3 protein: CAISEAEAGPNNEQFF
CDR3 DNA: TGTGCCATCAGTGAGGCCGAAGCGGGACCGAACAATGAGCAGTTCTTC

J gene: TRBJ2-7
V gene: TRBV30
D gene: .
clone size: few
CDR3 protein: CAYTVLAYEQYF
CDR3 DNA: TGTGCCTACACAGTACTAGCCTACGAGCAGTACTTC

J gene: TRBJ1-4
V gene: TRBV7-2
D gene: TRBD1
clone size: .
CDR3 protein: CASSLWDSSNEKLFF
CDR3 DNA: TGTGCCAGCAGCTTATGGGACAGCTCTAATGAAAAACTGTTTTTT

J gene: TRBJ2-1
V gene: TRBV28
D gene: .
clone size: once
CDR3 protein: CASSPNNEQFF
CDR3 DNA: TGTGCCAGCAGTCCAAACAATGAGCAGTTCTTC

J gene: TRBJ1-2
V gene: TRBV27
D gene: .
clone size: few
CDR3 protein: CASSPDRANYGYTF
CDR3 DNA: TGTGCCAGCAGCCCCGACAGAGCTAACTATGGCTACACCTTC

J gene: TRBJ2-7
V gene: TRBV30
D gene: .
clone size: .
CDR3 protein: CAWSVPGTGSYEQYF
CDR3 DNA: TGTGCCTGGAGTGTACCCGGGACTGGATCCTACGAGCAGTACTTC

J gene: TRBJ2-1
V gene: TRBV5-6
D gene: .
clone size: .
CDR3 protein: CASSFAGIPNNEQFF
CDR3 DNA: TGTGCCAGCAGCTTCGCCGGGATACCCAACAATGAGCAGTTCTTC

J gene: TRBJ2-1
V gene: TRBV29-1
D gene: .
clone size: few
CDR3 protein: CSVFGLSNEQFF
CDR3 DNA: TGCAGCGTCTTTGGACTATCCAATGAGCAGTTCTTC

J gene: TRBJ1-2
V gene: TRBV9
D gene: TRBD1
clone size: few
CDR3 protein: CASSPRDGDRTLANYGYTF
CDR3 DNA: TGTGCCAGCAGCCCCCGTGACGGGGACAGAACCCTAGCTAACTATGGCTACACCTTC

J gene: TRBJ2-1
V gene: TRBV29-1
D gene: TRBD2
clone size: .
CDR3 protein: CSVPSGRELNEQFF
CDR3 DNA: TGCAGCGTTCCTAGCGGGAGGGAACTCAATGAGCAGTTCTTC

J gene: TRBJ2-1
V gene: TRBV28
D gene: .
clone size: few
CDR3 protein: CASSLIVAVQFF
CDR3 DNA: TGTGCCAGCAGTTTAATCGTAGCGGTTCAGTTCTTC

J gene: TRBJ2-7
V gene: TRBV13
D gene: .
clone size: few
CDR3 protein: CASSYTTGEGLYEQYF
CDR3 DNA: TGTGCCAGCAGCTATACGACAGGGGAGGGTCTCTACGAGCAGTACTTC

J gene: TRBJ2-1
V gene: TRBV9
D gene: TRBD2
clone size: .
CDR3 protein: CASSVGLAGGDNEQFF
CDR3 DNA: TGTGCCAGCAGCGTAGGCCTAGCGGGAGGGGACAATGAGCAGTTCTTC

J gene: TRBJ2-7
V gene: TRBV4-1
D gene: .
clone size: few
CDR3 protein: CASSQVRSHEQYF
CDR3 DNA: TGCGCCAGCAGCCAAGTAAGAAGCCACGAGCAGTACTTC

J gene: TRBJ2-1
V gene: TRBV4-2
D gene: .
clone size: few
CDR3 protein: CASSQGPQNRDEQFF
CDR3 DNA: TGTGCCAGCAGCCAAGGGCCCCAGAATCGGGATGAGCAGTTCTTC

J gene: TRBJ2-1
V gene: TRBV11-1
D gene: TRBD1
clone size: few
CDR3 protein: CASSLGTGTYNEQFF
CDR3 DNA: TGTGCCAGCAGCTTAGGGACAGGCACCTACAATGAGCAGTTCTTC

J gene: TRBJ2-5
V gene: TRBV29-1
D gene: .
clone size: .
CDR3 protein: CSVEDPAGSRETQYF
CDR3 DNA: TGCAGCGTTGAAGATCCCGCAGGGTCCCGAGAGACCCAGTACTTC

J gene: TRBJ2-5
V gene: TRBV18
D gene: .
clone size: .
CDR3 protein: CASSPPGRGETQYF
CDR3 DNA: TGTGCCAGCTCACCACCAGGGCGGGGAGAGACCCAGTACTTC

J gene: TRBJ2-3
V gene: TRBV5-1
D gene: TRBD2
clone size: .
CDR3 protein: CASSRRLAGANTDTQYF
CDR3 DNA: TGCGCCAGCAGCCGTAGACTAGCGGGAGCGAACACAGATACGCAGTATTTT

J gene: TRBJ2-3
V gene: TRBV7-2
D gene: TRBD1
clone size: few
CDR3 protein: CASSLTGDTTTDTQYF
CDR3 DNA: TGTGCCAGCAGCTTAACAGGGGACACTACGACAGATACGCAGTATTTT

J gene: TRBJ2-3
V gene: TRBV29-1
D gene: TRBD2
clone size: few
CDR3 protein: CSTPGTSGTDTQYF
CDR3 DNA: TGCAGCACACCCGGGACTAGCGGTACAGATACGCAGTATTTT

J gene: TRBJ2-7
V gene: TRBV6-1
D gene: .
clone size: few
CDR3 protein: CASIRDTPYEQYF
CDR3 DNA: TGTGCCAGCATAAGGGACACACCCTACGAGCAGTACTTC

J gene: TRBJ2-7
V gene: TRBV30
D gene: TRBD2
clone size: .
CDR3 protein: CAWSKGLVIDEQYF
CDR3 DNA: TGTGCCTGGAGTAAGGGACTAGTAATTGACGAGCAGTACTTC

J gene: TRBJ2-3
V gene: TRBV29-1
D gene: TRBD1
clone size: few
CDR3 protein: CSVGDRRRTDTQYF
CDR3 DNA: TGCAGCGTTGGGGACAGGCGACGCACAGATACGCAGTATTTT

J gene: TRBJ2-1
V gene: TRBV30
D gene: TRBD2
clone size: .
CDR3 protein: CAWRRELGEQFF
CDR3 DNA: TGTGCCTGGAGGCGGGAGTTGGGTGAGCAGTTCTTC

J gene: TRBJ2-1
V gene: TRBV5-6
D gene: .
clone size: few
CDR3 protein: CASSLGVLRSYNEQFF
CDR3 DNA: TGTGCCAGCAGCCTCGGAGTCCTCCGCTCCTACAATGAGCAGTTCTTC